These 25 T cell receptor beta chains originate from one sample sequenced in a study of cytomegalovirus exposure and HLA in healthy donors (TCRdb year 2017). To prepare the library, the immunoSEQ multiplex PCR assay was applied. For the multiplex PCR, a mixture combining 60 forward primers for TCR Vbeta segments and 13 reverse primers for TCR Jbeta segments was used. TCRdb retrieved this table from immuneACCESS and kept in-frame rearrangements only. Not all clones are present; in checked studies, unresolved V genes account for under half, and no reason is known for the remainder. The sample table shows some 140,000 clones, and over 60% are seen once. The ten largest clones capture 0.94% of the sample. Sequencing was done on a sample of PBMCs. These TCRs come from a woman aged 60 to 75 in good health and CMV-seronegative.

The chain recombines TRBV29-1 with TRBJ2-7; TRBD2 agrees at 8 bases. Unmatched junction bases numbered 7, after V lost 6 bases and J lost 0 bases. This CDR3 spans 14 amino acids. Germline V CDR1 and CDR2: SQVTM, ANQGSEA. DNA of the CDR3: TGCAGCGTGGCGCCGGGACTAGACTCCTACGAGCAGTACTTC. Its protein product is CSVAPGLDSYEQYF.

In its sample, this clone was seen once. This sample includes further DNA sequences coding for the same CDR3. The chain combines TRBV2 with TRBJ2-5, with 10 bases fitting TRBD1. CDR3 length equals 14 residues. Germline V lookup: CDR1 SNHLY, CDR2 FYNNEI. J gave up 4 bases and V 4 bases, and 3 bases lay outside the gene matches. The CDR3 sequence is CASSGDRGRETQYF. The CDR3, as DNA: TGTGCCAGCAGTGGGGACAGGGGACGAGAGACCCAGTACTTC. Complete variable domain (other parts from reference TRBV2 and TRBJ2-5): EPEVTQTPSHQVTQMGQEVILRCVPISNHLYFYWYRQILGQKVEFLVSFYNNEISEKSEIFDDQFSVERPDGSNFTLKIRSTKLEDSAMYFCASSGDRGRETQYFGPGTRLLVL.

This chain connects TRBV27 to TRBJ2-7; 15 nucleotides agree with TRBD2. The CDR3 has 20 amino acids. Trimming removed 5 bases from V and 1 base from J; junction bases left unmatched: 15. Germline CDR1 is MNHEY and CDR2 is SMNVEV (reference sequence). In DNA form, the CDR3 reads TGTGCCAGCAGTCCTCCCCCGGGACTAGCGGGAGGCCTAGGATCCTACGAGCAGTACTTC. Encoded protein: CASSPPPGLAGGLGSYEQYF.

The chain recombines TRBV6-6 with TRBJ1-3; no clear D. This CDR3 comprises 14 residues. Germline V gene sequence: CDR1 MNHNY, CDR2 SVGAGI (reference sequence). Deletions cut 5 bases from V and 0 bases from J, with 8 bases between. As DNA, the CDR3 is TGTGCCAGCAGTAAGCTAGACTCTGGAAACACCATATATTTT. It translates to CASSKLDSGNTIYF.

In this sample, this clone turned up once. The chain recombines TRBV4-2 with TRBJ2-5; 8 bases are a match to TRBD2. The germline V gene encodes CDR1 LGHNA and CDR2 YNFKEQ. The CDR3 totals 16 residues. The V gene end was trimmed by 1 base and the J gene end by 1 base; junction bases not matched to a gene: 5. CDR3 residues: CASSQVVAGTQETQYF. CDR3 DNA: TGTGCCAGCAGCCAAGTGGTAGCGGGGACCCAAGAGACCCAGTACTTC.

This clone was seen just once. The V call is TRBV5-1, the J call TRBJ2-1, with D possibly matching TRBD1 (5 bases). The V and J ends lost 5 bases and 0 bases respectively, with 15 bases between them. Germline V gene data show CDR1 as SGHRS and CDR2 as YFSETQ. This CDR3 has 16 residues. The CDR3 DNA is TGCGCCAGCAGACCGAATCAGGGCAACTCCTACAATGAGCAGTTCTTC. Translated: CASRPNQGNSYNEQFF.

V usage is TRBV27 and J usage is TRBJ2-7; possible D gene TRBD2, 6 bases. The CDR3 sequence is 17 residues long. V gave up 3 bases and J gave up 0 bases, with 18 bases separating them. Germline lookup yields CDR1 MNHEY and CDR2 SMNVEV (reference sequence). CDR3 amino acids: CASSFLGVAGSSYEQYF. CDR3 DNA: TGTGCCAGCAGTTTTTTAGGAGTGGCGGGGAGCTCCTACGAGCAGTACTTC.

This sequence joins TRBV11-2 and TRBJ2-2; 11 nucleotides align to TRBD2. This CDR3 has 14 residues. V shed 5 bases and J 6 bases; nucleotides not matched to a gene: 2. The germline V gene encodes CDR1 SGHAT and CDR2 FQNNGV. CDR3 residues: CASSHSGRAGELFF. The CDR3 region has the DNA TGTGCCAGCAGCCATAGCGGGAGGGCCGGGGAGCTGTTTTTT.

The gene calls are TRBV29-1 and TRBJ1-2; 9 bases fit TRBD1. The ends lost 7 bases at V and 4 bases at J; junction bases unmatched: 4. Germline V lookup: CDR1 SQVTM, CDR2 ANQGSEA. This CDR3 has 12 amino acids. The CDR3 DNA sequence: TGCAGCGCTAGGGGACAGGGCTATGGCTACACCTTC. It yields the protein CSARGQGYGYTF.

This chain uses TRBV4-2 with TRBJ1-2; D might be TRBD1 (5 bases). Trimming took off 6 bases at V and 1 base at J, with 15 bases between the two ends. The CDR3 spans 15 residues. The V gene's germline CDR1 is LGHNA and CDR2 YNFKEQ. The CDR3 here is CASRPKTDYNYGYTF. The DNA of the CDR3 is TGTGCCAGCAGACCGAAGACAGATTATAACTATGGCTACACCTTC.

The V gene is TRBV7-9, the J gene TRBJ2-5; 8 bases align to TRBD1. Trimming removed 5 bases from V and 5 bases from J; junction bases left unmatched: 10. CDR1 and CDR2 (germline): SEHNR, FQNEAQ (reference sequence). This CDR3 is built from 15 residues. The CDR3 DNA reads TGTGCCAGCAGCCCCCGGACAGGGCGTCCGGAGACCCAGTACTTC. Protein sequence: CASSPRTGRPETQYF. The variable domain in full, with the rest retrieved from reference TRBV7-9 and TRBJ2-5, is DTGVSQNPRHKITKRGQNVTFRCDPISEHNRLYWYRQTLGQGPEFLTYFQNEAQLEKSRLLSDRFSAERPKGSFSTLEIQRTEQGDSAMYLCASSPRTGRPETQYFGPGTRLLVL.

The V call is TRBV29-1, the J call TRBJ1-1; tentative D call: TRBD1 (5 bases). The CDR3 is made up of 14 amino acids. Germline CDR1 reads SQVTM; CDR2 reads ANQGSEA. The germline V and J ends were trimmed by 3 bases and 1 base, with 12 bases remaining between them. CDR3: CSVEVGGRNTEAFF. Here the CDR3 DNA reads TGCAGCGTTGAGGTCGGGGGGAGGAACACTGAAGCTTTCTTT.

This chain connects TRBV18 to TRBJ2-1; 7 nucleotides line up with TRBD1. V shed 5 bases, J shed 7 bases, and the junction held 2 bases outside the gene matches. CDR3 length: 12 residues. Germline CDR1 KGHSH, CDR2 LQKENI. CDR3 in DNA: TGTGCCAGCTCAGCCAGGGGGAATGAGCAGTTCTTC. It encodes CASSARGNEQFF.

This sequence joins TRBV6-4 and TRBJ2-3, with D perhaps TRBD2 (6 bases). CDR1 MRHNA and CDR2 SNTAGT come from the germline V gene. The ends were cut back, 0 bases at V and 6 bases at J, with 13 bases in the middle. The CDR3 spans 15 residues. The CDR3 is CASSDSPSAVDTQYF. CDR3 coding DNA: TGTGCCAGCAGTGACTCCCCTAGCGCTGTGGATACGCAGTATTTT.

This clone appeared a few times. The genes are TRBV27 and TRBJ2-3; TRBD1 aligns across 8 bases. V was clipped by 3 bases and J by 4 bases; unmatched bases: 6. The germline gives CDR1 MNHEY, CDR2 SMNVEV (reference sequence). CDR3 size: 15 residues. The CDR3 DNA sequence: TGTGCCAGCAGTTTTCCGGGACAGGCCTCAGATACGCAGTATTTT. Its translation: CASSFPGQASDTQYF.

The V gene is TRBV11-2, the J gene TRBJ2-5, with D possibly matching TRBD2 (5 bases). The germline gives CDR1 SGHAT, CDR2 FQNNGV. V gave up 2 bases and J gave up 2 bases, with 9 bases separating them. This CDR3 is built from 14 residues. The CDR3 coding sequence is TGTGCCAGCAGCTTAAGCCTAGCACAAGAGACCCAGTACTTC. It encodes CASSLSLAQETQYF.

V gene TRBV5-1 combines with J gene TRBJ1-4; TRBD1 matches 8 bases. The CDR3 is 15 amino acids. V gave up 4 bases and J gave up 8 bases; unmatched junction bases: 10. Germline V CDR1 and CDR2: SGHRS, YFSETQ. The CDR3 sequence: CASSPSAGGEEKLFF. Here the CDR3 DNA reads TGCGCCAGCAGCCCGTCGGCAGGGGGCGAGGAAAAACTGTTTTTT.

CDR3 amino acids: CASSPGTASSSSIYF. DNA of the CDR3: TGCGCCAGCAGCCCCGGGACAGCGTCGTCTTCCTCCATATATTTT. The V and J genes are TRBV5-1 and TRBJ1-3; 7 bases match TRBD1. Germline CDR1 is SGHRS and CDR2 is YFSETQ. CDR3 length: 15 residues. V lost 4 bases and J lost 11; bases outside the gene matches: 15.

The V gene is TRBV28, the J gene TRBJ2-2, with D maybe TRBD2 (5 bases). Deletions cut 2 bases from V and 0 bases from J, with 10 bases between. The CDR3 is 16 amino acids. Germline CDR1 reads MDHEN; CDR2 reads SYDVKM. This CDR3 reads CASSLIGLSNTGELFF. DNA of the CDR3: TGTGCCAGCAGTTTAATCGGACTCTCGAACACCGGGGAGCTGTTTTTT. Full variable domain (rest looked up from reference TRBV28 and TRBJ2-2): DVKVTQSSRYLVKRTGEKVFLECVQDMDHENMFWYRQDPGLGLRLIYFSYDVKMKEKGDIPEGYSVSREKKERFSLILESASTNQTSMYLCASSLIGLSNTGELFFGEGSRLTVL.

The V call is TRBV19, the J call TRBJ2-3; a possible D gene is TRBD2 (6 bases). V was trimmed by 3 bases and J by 1 base, leaving 11 bases between them. There are 15 residues in the CDR3. Germline CDR1 reads LNHDA; CDR2 reads SQIVND (reference sequence). The CDR3 coding sequence is TGTGCCAGTAGTATTGGAGGGCCGGGCACAGATACGCAGTATTTT. As protein: CASSIGGPGTDTQYF.

This chain uses TRBV10-2 with TRBJ1-3; unclear D gene. V was trimmed by 3 bases and J by 9 bases, leaving 12 bases between them. Germline assignment: CDR1 WSHSY and CDR2 SAAADI. This CDR3 is built from 13 residues. The CDR3 DNA reads as TGCGCCAGCAGTGAATCCCCAGGATCCACCATATATTTT. Amino acids: CASSESPGSTIYF.

In its sample, this clone was seen once. The chain uses TRBV6-5 and TRBJ2-1; 8 positions match TRBD2. Germline V gene data show CDR1 as MNHEY and CDR2 as SVGAGI. J was trimmed by 8 bases and V by 6 bases; bases with no gene match: 9. The CDR3 has 14 amino acids. CDR3 region: CASSSYRLAYEQFF. The CDR3 nucleotides read TGTGCCAGCAGCAGTTATAGACTAGCGTATGAGCAGTTCTTC.

CDR3 loop: CSVLLTGTNTGELFF. The CDR3 bases are TGCAGCGTGCTCCTGACAGGGACGAACACCGGGGAGCTGTTTTTT. The rearrangement joins TRBV29-1 to TRBJ2-2; 7 nucleotides agree with TRBD1. CDR3 size: 15 residues. V shed 6 bases and J 0 bases; nucleotides not matched to a gene: 7. The germline V gene has CDR1 SQVTM and CDR2 ANQGSEA.

V and J are TRBV25-1 and TRBJ1-6; no clear D. The CDR3 is 15 residues long. Trimming removed 3 bases from V and 9 bases from J, with 15 bases in between. Germline loops: CDR1 MGHDK, CDR2 SYGVNS. DNA of the CDR3: TGTGCCAGCAGTGACCCAGGCCGCAGTGGTTCACCCCTCCACTTT. The encoded protein is CASSDPGRSGSPLHF.

This clone was detected a few times. The chain combines TRBV18 with TRBJ2-5; D is perhaps TRBD1 (6 bases). The V end lost 1 base, the J end lost 2 bases, and 8 bases lay between the germline ends. Germline CDR1 reads KGHSH; CDR2 reads LQKENI. The CDR3 consists of 14 residues. CDR3 sequence reads: CASSPRQGQETQYF. The CDR3 region has the DNA TGTGCCAGCTCACCACGGCAGGGGCAAGAGACCCAGTACTTC.